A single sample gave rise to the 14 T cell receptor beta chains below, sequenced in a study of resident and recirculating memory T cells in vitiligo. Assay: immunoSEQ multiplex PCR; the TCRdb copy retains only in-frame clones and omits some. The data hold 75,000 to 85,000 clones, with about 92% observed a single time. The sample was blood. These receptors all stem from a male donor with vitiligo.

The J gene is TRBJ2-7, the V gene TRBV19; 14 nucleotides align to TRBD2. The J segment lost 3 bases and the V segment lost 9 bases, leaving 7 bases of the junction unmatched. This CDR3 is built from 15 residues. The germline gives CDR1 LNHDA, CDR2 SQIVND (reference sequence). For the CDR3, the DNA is TGTGCCAGAGGGACTAGCGGGAGTCAGGGCTACGAGCAGTACTTC. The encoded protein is CARGTSGSQGYEQYF. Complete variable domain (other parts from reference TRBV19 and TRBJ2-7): DGGITQSPKYLFRKEGQNVTLSCEQNLNHDAMYWYRQDPGQGLRLIYYSQIVNDFQKGDIAEGYSVSREKKESFPLTVTSAQKNPTAFYLCARGTSGSQGYEQYFGPGTRLTVT.

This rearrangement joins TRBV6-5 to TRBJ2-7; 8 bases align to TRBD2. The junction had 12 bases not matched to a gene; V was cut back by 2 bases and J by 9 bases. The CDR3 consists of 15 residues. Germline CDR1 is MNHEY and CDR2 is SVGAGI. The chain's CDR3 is CASSYDGGGPRGQYF. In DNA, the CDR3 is TGTGCCAGCAGTTACGACGGGGGGGGGCCTAGAGGGCAGTACTTC.

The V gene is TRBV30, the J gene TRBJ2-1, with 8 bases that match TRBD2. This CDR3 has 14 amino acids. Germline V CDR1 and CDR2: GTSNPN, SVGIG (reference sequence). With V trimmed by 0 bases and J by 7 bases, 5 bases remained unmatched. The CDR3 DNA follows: TGTGCCTGGAGTGTCGGACTAGCCTCTAATGAGCAGTTCTTC. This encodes CAWSVGLASNEQFF.

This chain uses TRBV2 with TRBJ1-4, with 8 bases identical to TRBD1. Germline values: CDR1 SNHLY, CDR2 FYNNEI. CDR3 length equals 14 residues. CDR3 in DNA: TGTGCTACCAGGGGGCGCGGTGGTTTGGAAAAACTGTTTTTT. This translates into CATRGRGGLEKLFF.

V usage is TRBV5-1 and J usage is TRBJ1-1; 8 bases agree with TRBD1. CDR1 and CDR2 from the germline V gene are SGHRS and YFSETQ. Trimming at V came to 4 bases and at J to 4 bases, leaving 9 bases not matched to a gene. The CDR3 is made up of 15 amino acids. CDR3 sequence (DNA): TGCGCCAGCAGCAACCGACAGGGGTCTGCCACTGAAGCTTTCTTT. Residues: CASSNRQGSATEAFF.

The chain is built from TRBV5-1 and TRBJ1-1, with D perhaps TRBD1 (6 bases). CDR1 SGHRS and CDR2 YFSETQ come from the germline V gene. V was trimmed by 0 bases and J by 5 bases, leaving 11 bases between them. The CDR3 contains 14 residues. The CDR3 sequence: CASSLASRGTEAFF. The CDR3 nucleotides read TGCGCCAGCAGCTTGGCGAGCAGGGGAACTGAAGCTTTCTTT.

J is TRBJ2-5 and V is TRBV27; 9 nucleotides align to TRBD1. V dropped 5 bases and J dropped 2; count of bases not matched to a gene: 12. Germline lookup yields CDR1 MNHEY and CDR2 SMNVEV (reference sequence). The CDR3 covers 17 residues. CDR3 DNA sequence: TGTGCCAGCAGTCCCGGGACAGGGCGGCAACAACAAGAGACCCAGTACTTC. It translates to CASSPGTGRQQQETQYF.

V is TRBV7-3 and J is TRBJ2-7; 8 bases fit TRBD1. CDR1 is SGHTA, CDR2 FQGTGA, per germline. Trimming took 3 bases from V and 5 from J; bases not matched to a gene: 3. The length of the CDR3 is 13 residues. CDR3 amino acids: CASSLDRENEQYF. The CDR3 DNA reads TGTGCCAGCAGCTTGGACAGGGAGAACGAGCAGTACTTC.

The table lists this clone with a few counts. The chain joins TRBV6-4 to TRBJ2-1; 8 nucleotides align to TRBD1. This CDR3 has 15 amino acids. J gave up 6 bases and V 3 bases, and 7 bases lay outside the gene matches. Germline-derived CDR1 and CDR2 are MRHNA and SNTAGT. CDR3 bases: TGTGCCAGCAGTGATTCGCAGGGGGCGCCCAATGAGCAGTTCTTC. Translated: CASSDSQGAPNEQFF.

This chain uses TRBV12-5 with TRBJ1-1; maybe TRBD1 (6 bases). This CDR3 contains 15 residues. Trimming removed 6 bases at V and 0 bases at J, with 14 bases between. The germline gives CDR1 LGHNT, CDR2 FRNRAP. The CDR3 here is CASGPGVGMNTEAFF. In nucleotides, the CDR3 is TGTGCTAGTGGCCCAGGGGTGGGGATGAACACTGAAGCTTTCTTT.

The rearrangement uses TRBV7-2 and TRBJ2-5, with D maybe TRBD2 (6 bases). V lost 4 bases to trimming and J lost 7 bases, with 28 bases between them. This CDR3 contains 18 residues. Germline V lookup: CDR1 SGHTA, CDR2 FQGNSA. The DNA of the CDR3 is TGTGCCAGCAGCTCTAGTGGGATTGCGGGGCCTAACCATCGGACCCAGTACTTC. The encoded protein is CASSSSGIAGPNHRTQYF. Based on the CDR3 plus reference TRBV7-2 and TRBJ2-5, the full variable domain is GAGVSQSPSNKVTEKGKDVELRCDPISGHTALYWYRQSLGQGLEFLIYFQGNSAPDKSGLPSDRFSAERTGGSVSTLTIQRTQQEDSAVYLCASSSSGIAGPNHRTQYFGPGTRLLVL.

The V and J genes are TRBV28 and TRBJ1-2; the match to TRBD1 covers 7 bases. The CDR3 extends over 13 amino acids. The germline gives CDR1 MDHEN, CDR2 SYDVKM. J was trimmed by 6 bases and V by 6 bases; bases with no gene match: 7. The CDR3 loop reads CASSHRQGHGYTF. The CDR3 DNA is TGTGCCAGCAGCCATAGACAGGGACATGGCTACACCTTC.

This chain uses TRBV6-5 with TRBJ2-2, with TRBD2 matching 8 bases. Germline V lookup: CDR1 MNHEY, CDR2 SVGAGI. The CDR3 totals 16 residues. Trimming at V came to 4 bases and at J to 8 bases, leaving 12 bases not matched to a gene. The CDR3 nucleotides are TGTGCCAGCAGTTGGGGACTAGTATCATACTTGGGGGAGCTGTTTTTT. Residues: CASSWGLVSYLGELFF.

CDR3 sequence reads: CASSIGGTGLGEAFF. The CDR3 nucleotides read TGTGCCAGTAGTATAGGCGGGACAGGTCTCGGTGAAGCTTTCTTT. The J gene is TRBJ1-1, the V gene TRBV19; 8 bases match TRBD1. This CDR3 is built from 15 residues. Trimming took 1 base from V and 7 from J; bases not matched to a gene: 8. Germline V gene sequence: CDR1 LNHDA, CDR2 SQIVND (reference sequence). Filled out from reference TRBV19 and TRBJ1-1, the complete variable domain reads DGGITQSPKYLFRKEGQNVTLSCEQNLNHDAMYWYRQDPGQGLRLIYYSQIVNDFQKGDIAEGYSVSREKKESFPLTVTSAQKNPTAFYLCASSIGGTGLGEAFFGQGTRLTVV.